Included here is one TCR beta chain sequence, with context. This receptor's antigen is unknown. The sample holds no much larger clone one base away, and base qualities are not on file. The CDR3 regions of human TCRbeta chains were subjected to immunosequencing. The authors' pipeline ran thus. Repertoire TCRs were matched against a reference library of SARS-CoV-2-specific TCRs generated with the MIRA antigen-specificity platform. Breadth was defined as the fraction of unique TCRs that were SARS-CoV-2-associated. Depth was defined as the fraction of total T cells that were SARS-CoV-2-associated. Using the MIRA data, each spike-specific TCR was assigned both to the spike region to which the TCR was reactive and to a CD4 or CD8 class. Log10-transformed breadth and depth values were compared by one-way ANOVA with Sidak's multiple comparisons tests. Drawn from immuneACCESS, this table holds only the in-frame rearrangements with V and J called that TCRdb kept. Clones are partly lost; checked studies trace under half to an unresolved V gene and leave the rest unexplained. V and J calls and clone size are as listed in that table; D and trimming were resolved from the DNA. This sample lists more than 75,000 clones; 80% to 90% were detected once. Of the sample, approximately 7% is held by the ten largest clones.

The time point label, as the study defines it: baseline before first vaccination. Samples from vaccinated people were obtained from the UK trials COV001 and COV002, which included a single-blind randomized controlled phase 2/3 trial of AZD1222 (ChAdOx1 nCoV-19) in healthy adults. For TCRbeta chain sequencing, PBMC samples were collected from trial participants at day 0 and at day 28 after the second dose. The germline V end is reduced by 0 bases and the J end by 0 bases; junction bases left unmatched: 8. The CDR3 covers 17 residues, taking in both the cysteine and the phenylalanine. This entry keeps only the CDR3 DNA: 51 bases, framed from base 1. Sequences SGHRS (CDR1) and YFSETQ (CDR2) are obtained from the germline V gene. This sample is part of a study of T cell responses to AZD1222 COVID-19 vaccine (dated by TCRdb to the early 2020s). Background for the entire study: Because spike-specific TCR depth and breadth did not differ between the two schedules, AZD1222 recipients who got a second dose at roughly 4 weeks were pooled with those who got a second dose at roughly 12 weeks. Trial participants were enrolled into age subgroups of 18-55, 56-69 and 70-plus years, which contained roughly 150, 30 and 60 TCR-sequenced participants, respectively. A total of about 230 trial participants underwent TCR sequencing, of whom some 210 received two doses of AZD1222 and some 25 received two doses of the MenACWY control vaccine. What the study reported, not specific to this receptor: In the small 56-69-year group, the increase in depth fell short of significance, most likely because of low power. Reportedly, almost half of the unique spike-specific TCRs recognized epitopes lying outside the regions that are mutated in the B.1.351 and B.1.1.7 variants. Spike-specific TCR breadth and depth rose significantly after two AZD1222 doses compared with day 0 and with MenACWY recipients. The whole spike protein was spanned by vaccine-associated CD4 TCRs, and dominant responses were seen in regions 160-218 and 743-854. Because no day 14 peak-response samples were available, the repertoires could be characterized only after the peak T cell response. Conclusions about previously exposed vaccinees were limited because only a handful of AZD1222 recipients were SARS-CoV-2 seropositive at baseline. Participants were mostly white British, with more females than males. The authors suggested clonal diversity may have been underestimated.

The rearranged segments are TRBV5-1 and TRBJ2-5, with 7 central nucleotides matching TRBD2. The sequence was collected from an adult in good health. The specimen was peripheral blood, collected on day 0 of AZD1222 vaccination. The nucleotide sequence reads TGCGCCAGCAGCTTGGGGGTTAGCGGGTATAACCAAGAGACCCAGTACTTC. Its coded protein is CASSLGVSGYNQETQYF.